These 30 T cell receptor beta chains originate from one sample sequenced in a study of a mutant IDH1 vaccine in newly diagnosed glioma (dated by TCRdb to the early 2020s). Their antigens remain unidentified. The library came from the immunoSEQ multiplex PCR assay. TCRdb mirrors the immuneACCESS table, restricted to in-frame sequences. Some clones are absent from its copies; in checked studies, under half trace to an unresolved V gene, and the reason for the others is unknown. This sample has about 81,000 clones in its table, and about 82% of those were observed once. The ten largest clones add up to 2% to 2.5% of the sample. In light of the paper, this sample's time point label describes: week 23, last vaccination. Every vaccine dose consisted of 300 ug of a 20-mer mutant IDH1 peptide in Montanide, administered subcutaneously together with topical imiquimod. The material was PBMCs, obtained from a glioma patient whose treatment included an IDH1 peptide vaccine. These receptors came from a man between 25 and 39 years old with glioma. Some clones in this sample may be carry-over from other donors' samples.

The V gene is TRBV6-5, the J gene TRBJ1-2, with D unclear. This CDR3 contains 13 residues. Germline loops: CDR1 MNHEY, CDR2 SVGAGI. Deletions cut 5 bases from V and 5 bases from J, with 12 bases between. The CDR3, as DNA: TGTGCCAGCAGTGAAGGTAGTTCATATGGCTACACCTTC. This sequence encodes CASSEGSSYGYTF.

The J gene is TRBJ2-7, the V gene TRBV6-4; D unresolved. Deletions cut 5 bases from V and 5 bases from J, with 16 bases between. The CDR3 length is 14 residues. Germline values: CDR1 MRHNA, CDR2 SNTAGT. CDR3 nucleotides: TGTGCCAGCAGTCCCCGGTCTACTAACCACGAGCAGTACTTC. It yields the protein CASSPRSTNHEQYF.

The CDR3 region is CASSERQGANSPLHF. In DNA form, the CDR3 reads TGTGCCAGCAGTGAAAGACAGGGGGCGAATTCACCCCTCCACTTT. The chain recombines TRBV2 with TRBJ1-6; 10 bases fit TRBD1. The CDR3 has 15 residues. Germline trimming cut 2 bases from V and 7 bases from J; bases unmatched to any gene: 2. Germline V gene lookup returns CDR1 SNHLY and CDR2 FYNNEI.

For this clone: The junction differs from germline at one of its ends, possibly a read error. V is TRBV7-2 and J is TRBJ2-1, with 9 positions matching TRBD2. Germline V CDR1 and CDR2: SGHTA, FQGNSA. The CDR3 contains 15 residues. CDR3 residues: CASSLAGRLTGEQFF. In nucleotides, the CDR3 is TGTGCCAGCAGCCTAGCGGGAAGACTAACGGGGGAGCAGTTCTTC.

The rearrangement joins TRBV30 to TRBJ2-6; 7 bases are a match to TRBD1. The length of the CDR3 is 17 residues. Germline trimming cut 3 bases from V and 0 bases from J; bases unmatched to any gene: 8. In germline, CDR1 is GTSNPN, CDR2 SVGIG (reference sequence). The CDR3 is CAWRRGTASSGANVLTF. Written as DNA, the CDR3 is TGTGCCTGGAGGCGAGGGACAGCCAGCTCTGGGGCCAACGTCCTGACTTTC. Together with reference TRBV30 and TRBJ2-6, the CDR3 gives the full variable domain: SQTIHQWPATLVQPVGSPLSLECTVEGTSNPNLYWYRQAAGRGLQLLFYSVGIGQISSEVPQNLSASRPQDRQFILSSKKLLLSDSGFYLCAWRRGTASSGANVLTFGAGSRLTVL.

This clone has only a few counts. The rearrangement joins TRBV11-3 to TRBJ2-2; D possibly corresponds to TRBD1 (7 bases). The germline CDR1 and CDR2 sequences are SGHNT and YENEEA. V dropped 5 bases and J dropped 7 bases, with 11 bases sitting between them. The CDR3 is 13 residues long. The chain's CDR3 is CASSVQGGGELFF. In DNA, the CDR3 is TGTGCCAGCAGCGTCCAGGGGGGCGGGGAGCTGTTTTTT.

V usage is TRBV6-5 and J usage is TRBJ2-7, with D uncertain. Germline loops: CDR1 MNHEY, CDR2 SVGAGI. Deletions cut 0 bases from V and 0 bases from J, with 0 bases between. The CDR3 has 12 amino acids. DNA for the CDR3: TGTGCCAGCAGTTACTCCTCCTACGAGCAGTACTTC. Translation: CASSYSSYEQYF.

This clone was seen only a few times. The chain uses TRBV27 and TRBJ1-1; no definite D call. The CDR3 loop spans 14 amino acids. Germline CDR1 and CDR2: MNHEY and SMNVEV (reference sequence). Deletions cut 5 bases from V and 4 bases from J, with 14 bases between. CDR3 bases: TGTGCCAGCAGTGTGACCGGCATCAGCACTGAAGCTTTCTTT. It translates to CASSVTGISTEAFF.

The chain couples TRBV6-6 to TRBJ2-7; no clear D. Trimming took 7 bases from V and 0 from J, leaving 16 bases between them. The CDR3 runs to 15 residues. The germline V gene has CDR1 MNHNY and CDR2 SVGAGI (reference sequence). The CDR3 sequence is CASNPTGVGSYEQYF. The CDR3 nucleotides read TGTGCCAGCAACCCGACTGGTGTCGGCTCCTACGAGCAGTACTTC.

V gene TRBV28 combines with J gene TRBJ1-2; no clear D. V was trimmed by 2 bases and J by 4 bases, leaving 5 bases between them. Germline loops: CDR1 MDHEN, CDR2 SYDVKM. The CDR3 runs to 12 residues. CDR3 DNA: TGTGCCAGCAGTTTAGACCGCTATGGCTACACCTTC. This codes for CASSLDRYGYTF.

The gene calls are TRBV7-2 and TRBJ1-5; possibly TRBD1 for D (5 bases). The germline V gene encodes CDR1 SGHTA and CDR2 FQGNSA. CDR3 length: 13 residues. Trimming took 5 bases from V and 5 from J, leaving 10 bases between them. The CDR3 region has the DNA TGTGCCAGCAGCGACGACAGTTATCAGCCCCAGCATTTT. Translation: CASSDDSYQPQHF. Drawing the rest from reference TRBV7-2 and TRBJ1-5, the complete variable domain is GAGVSQSPSNKVTEKGKDVELRCDPISGHTALYWYRQSLGQGLEFLIYFQGNSAPDKSGLPSDRFSAERTGGSVSTLTIQRTQQEDSAVYLCASSDDSYQPQHFGDGTRLSIL.

The rearrangement joins TRBV5-1 to TRBJ1-1; D ambiguous. CDR3 length: 13 residues. The V gene lost 2 bases and the J gene lost 1 base, with 6 bases spanning the gap. Germline V gene lookup returns CDR1 SGHRS and CDR2 YFSETQ. The CDR3 sequence: CASSLNPNTEAFF. The CDR3 bases are TGCGCCAGCAGCTTAAACCCGAACACTGAAGCTTTCTTT.

V is TRBV5-1 and J is TRBJ1-1, with 8 bases fitting TRBD1. Per germline, CDR1 SGHRS and CDR2 YFSETQ. The CDR3 is 18 amino acids. V was clipped by 3 bases and J by 0 bases; unmatched bases: 13. CDR3 sequence (DNA): TGCGCCAGCAGCTCGTTTGGACAGGGACAAGCCATGAACACTGAAGCTTTCTTT. Its translation is CASSSFGQGQAMNTEAFF.

The rearrangement links TRBV5-6 to TRBJ1-2; 7 positions match TRBD1. Germline V gives CDR1 SGHDT, CDR2 YYEEEE. V lost 5 bases to trimming and J lost 4 bases; unmatched junction nucleotides: 5. This CDR3 has 13 residues. DNA of the CDR3: TGTGCCAGCAGATATGGACAGGCCTATGGCTACACCTTC. This translates into CASRYGQAYGYTF.

V is TRBV28 and J is TRBJ1-4; D is uncertain. V lost 8 bases and J lost 4, with 11 bases in between. The CDR3 is 13 residues long. Per germline, CDR1 MDHEN and CDR2 SYDVKM. CDR3 loop: CASFEGGNEKLFF. Written as DNA, the CDR3 is TGTGCCAGCTTTGAGGGAGGTAATGAAAAACTGTTTTTT.

This chain uses TRBV7-9 with TRBJ2-7, with D unclear. This CDR3 is built from 11 residues. The V and J ends lost 2 bases and 7 bases respectively, with 6 bases between them. The V gene's germline CDR1 is SEHNR and CDR2 FQNEAQ (reference sequence). DNA for the CDR3: TGTGCCAGCAGCTTAAGCGTAGAGCAGTACTTC. This codes for CASSLSVEQYF.

V gene TRBV19 combines with J gene TRBJ2-5, with D possibly matching TRBD2 (6 bases). V dropped 3 bases and J dropped 5 bases, with 10 bases sitting between them. Germline V lookup: CDR1 LNHDA, CDR2 SQIVND (reference sequence). The CDR3 runs 13 residues. CDR3 coding DNA: TGTGCCAGTAGTATTCGGGGGTGGGAGACCCAGTACTTC. It translates to CASSIRGWETQYF.

V gene TRBV30 combines with J gene TRBJ2-7; D gene uncertain. This CDR3 region has 13 residues. Per the germline V gene, CDR1 is GTSNPN and CDR2 is SVGIG (reference sequence). Trimming shortened V by 0 bases and J by 6 bases, and 12 bases separated the two germline ends. The CDR3 spells CAWSVQSRGEQYF. The CDR3, as DNA: TGTGCCTGGAGTGTACAAAGTCGCGGCGAGCAGTACTTC.

A single count supports this clone. The chain links TRBV4-3 to TRBJ2-5; TRBD2 matches 7 bases. This CDR3 comprises 15 residues. The V and J ends lost 1 base and 13 bases, in that order; junction bases with no gene match: 15. CDR1 is LGHNA, CDR2 YSLEER, per germline. The CDR3 region is CASSQGHSTSTQPYF. In DNA form, the CDR3 reads TGCGCCAGCAGCCAAGGTCATTCGACTAGCACTCAGCCGTACTTC.

The V call is TRBV25-1, the J call TRBJ1-6, with D unresolved. CDR1 and CDR2 (germline): MGHDK, SYGVNS. CDR3 size: 13 residues. The V end lost 3 bases, the J end lost 11 bases, and 11 bases lay between the germline ends. Here the CDR3 DNA reads TGTGCCAGCAGTGAGTACGGTTCGACACCCCTCCACTTT. This translates into CASSEYGSTPLHF. The whole variable domain, filled in from reference TRBV25-1 and TRBJ1-6, reads EADIYQTPRYLVIGTGKKITLECSQTMGHDKMYWYQQDPGMELHLIHYSYGVNSTEKGDLSSESTVSRIRTEHFPLTLESARPSHTSQYLCASSEYGSTPLHFGNGTRLTVT.

The chain is built from TRBV2 and TRBJ2-2; no clear D. Germline CDR1 and CDR2: SNHLY and FYNNEI. V was clipped by 2 bases and J by 4 bases, with 11 bases between them. CDR3 length: 15 residues. The CDR3 DNA sequence: TGTGCCAGCAGTGAAAGGCTGGTGACCACCGGGGAGCTGTTTTTT. Amino acids: CASSERLVTTGELFF.

The genes are TRBV7-3 and TRBJ2-1, with no clear D. This CDR3 spans 15 amino acids. In germline, CDR1 is SGHTA, CDR2 FQGTGA. Deletions cut 3 bases from V and 3 bases from J, with 12 bases between. The CDR3 bases are TGTGCCAGCAGCTTCCGCAATTCCCGCTACAATGAGCAGTTCTTC. It translates to CASSFRNSRYNEQFF. The full variable domain, its missing parts supplied by reference TRBV7-3 and TRBJ2-1, is GAGVSQTPSNKVTEKGKYVELRCDPISGHTALYWYRQSLGQGPEFLIYFQGTGAADDSGLPNDRFFAVRPEGSVSTLKIQRTERGDSAVYLCASSFRNSRYNEQFFGPGTRLTVL.

The V call is TRBV6-6, the J call TRBJ2-4, with 9 bases identical to TRBD1. The germline CDR1 and CDR2 sequences are MNHNY and SVGAGI (reference sequence). CDR3 length equals 16 residues. V gave up 5 bases and J gave up 5 bases; unmatched junction bases: 10. In DNA form, the CDR3 reads TGTGCCAGCAGTCACCCCGGGACAGGGTCTCAAAACATTCAGTACTTC. Encoded protein: CASSHPGTGSQNIQYF.

The chain is built from TRBV9 and TRBJ1-6; the D is unclear. Germline values: CDR1 SGDLS, CDR2 YYNGEE. This CDR3 spans 13 amino acids. The V gene lost 3 bases and the J gene lost 3 bases, with 4 bases spanning the gap. For the CDR3, the DNA is TGTGCCAGCAGCGGGAACTATAATTCACCCCTCCACTTT. Encoded protein: CASSGNYNSPLHF.

The chain uses TRBV19 and TRBJ1-1; D not resolved. This CDR3 spans 16 amino acids. V was trimmed by 5 bases and J by 0 bases, leaving 16 bases between them. Germline assignment: CDR1 LNHDA and CDR2 SQIVND (reference sequence). The DNA for the CDR3 is TGTGCCAGTAGTGATCCCGCCGGGAGGGTGAACACTGAAGCTTTCTTT. Amino acids: CASSDPAGRVNTEAFF.

V is TRBV18 and J is TRBJ2-3; weak D call: TRBD1 (6 bases). The V and J ends lost 4 bases and 0 bases respectively, with 14 bases between them. The CDR3 contains 16 residues. The germline V gene has CDR1 KGHSH and CDR2 LQKENI. CDR3 loop: CASSRGTPTSTDTQYF. The CDR3 coding sequence is TGTGCCAGCTCACGAGGGACACCCACTAGCACAGATACGCAGTATTTT.

The chain uses TRBV28 and TRBJ1-5, with no clear D. V was pared by 6 bases and J by 3 bases, with 12 bases between. This CDR3 region has 14 residues. Germline V lookup: CDR1 MDHEN, CDR2 SYDVKM. In DNA form, the CDR3 reads TGTGCCAGCAGCCGTGACCGATTCAATCAGCCCCAGCATTTT. Protein sequence: CASSRDRFNQPQHF.

The chain links TRBV28 to TRBJ2-7; tentatively, D is TRBD2 (5 bases). Germline assignment: CDR1 MDHEN and CDR2 SYDVKM. The V and J ends lost 4 bases and 6 bases respectively, with 16 bases between them. This CDR3 region has 14 residues. The CDR3 nucleotides read TGTGCCAGCAGTTCTCCCTGGGAGCGGTCCGAGCAGTACTTC. Amino acid sequence: CASSSPWERSEQYF.

This chain joins TRBV27 and TRBJ2-1; either TRBD1 or TRBD2 may supply D (5 bases each). Germline V lookup: CDR1 MNHEY, CDR2 SMNVEV (reference sequence). The length of the CDR3 is 12 residues. The germline V and J ends were trimmed by 8 bases and 4 bases, with 9 bases remaining between them. CDR3 protein: CASGTPYNEQFF. Written as DNA, the CDR3 is TGTGCCAGCGGGACGCCTTACAATGAGCAGTTCTTC.

V gene TRBV10-3 combines with J gene TRBJ2-7; D may be TRBD1 or TRBD2 (6 bases each). Trimming stripped 7 bases from V and 3 bases from J, with 22 bases between. CDR3 length: 16 residues. The germline V gene has CDR1 ENHRY and CDR2 SYGVKD. The DNA for the CDR3 is TGTGCCATCACACAAAAGGACCGGGGGCTTCACTACGAGCAGTACTTC. Amino acids: CAITQKDRGLHYEQYF.